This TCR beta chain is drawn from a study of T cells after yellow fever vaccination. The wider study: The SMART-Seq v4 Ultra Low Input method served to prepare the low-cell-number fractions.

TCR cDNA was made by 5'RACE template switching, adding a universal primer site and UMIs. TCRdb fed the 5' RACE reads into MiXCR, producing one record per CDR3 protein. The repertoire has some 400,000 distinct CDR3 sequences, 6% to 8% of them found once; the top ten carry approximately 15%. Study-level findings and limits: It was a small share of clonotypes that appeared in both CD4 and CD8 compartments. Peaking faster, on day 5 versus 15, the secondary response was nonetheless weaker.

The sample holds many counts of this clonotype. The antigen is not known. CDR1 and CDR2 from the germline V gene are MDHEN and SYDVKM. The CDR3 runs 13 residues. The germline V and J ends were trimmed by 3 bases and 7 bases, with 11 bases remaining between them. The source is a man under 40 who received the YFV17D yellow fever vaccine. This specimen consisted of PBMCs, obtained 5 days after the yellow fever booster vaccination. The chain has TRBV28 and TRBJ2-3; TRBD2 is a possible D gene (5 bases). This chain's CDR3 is CASSFVDGNTQYF. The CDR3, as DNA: TGTGCCAGCAGTTTCGTTGACGGGAATACGCAGTATTTT. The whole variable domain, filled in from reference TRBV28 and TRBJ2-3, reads DVKVTQSSRYLVKRTGEKVFLECVQDMDHENMFWYRQDPGLGLRLIYFSYDVKMKEKGDIPEGYSVSREKKERFSLILESASTNQTSMYLCASSFVDGNTQYFGPGTRLTVL.